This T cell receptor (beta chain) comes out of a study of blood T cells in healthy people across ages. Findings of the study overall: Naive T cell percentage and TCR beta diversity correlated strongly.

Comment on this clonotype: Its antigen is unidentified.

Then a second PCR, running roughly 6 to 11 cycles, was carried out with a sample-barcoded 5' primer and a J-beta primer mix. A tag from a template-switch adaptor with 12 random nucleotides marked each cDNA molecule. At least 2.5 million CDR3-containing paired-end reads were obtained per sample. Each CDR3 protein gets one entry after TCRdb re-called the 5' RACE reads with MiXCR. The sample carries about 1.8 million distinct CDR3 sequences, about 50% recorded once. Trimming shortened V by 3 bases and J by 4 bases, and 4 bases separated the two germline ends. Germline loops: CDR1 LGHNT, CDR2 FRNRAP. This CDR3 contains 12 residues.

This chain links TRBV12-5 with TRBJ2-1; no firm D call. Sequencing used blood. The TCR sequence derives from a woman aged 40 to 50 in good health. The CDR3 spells CASGFNYNEQFF. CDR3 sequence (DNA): TGTGCTAGTGGTTTCAATTACAATGAGCAGTTCTTC.